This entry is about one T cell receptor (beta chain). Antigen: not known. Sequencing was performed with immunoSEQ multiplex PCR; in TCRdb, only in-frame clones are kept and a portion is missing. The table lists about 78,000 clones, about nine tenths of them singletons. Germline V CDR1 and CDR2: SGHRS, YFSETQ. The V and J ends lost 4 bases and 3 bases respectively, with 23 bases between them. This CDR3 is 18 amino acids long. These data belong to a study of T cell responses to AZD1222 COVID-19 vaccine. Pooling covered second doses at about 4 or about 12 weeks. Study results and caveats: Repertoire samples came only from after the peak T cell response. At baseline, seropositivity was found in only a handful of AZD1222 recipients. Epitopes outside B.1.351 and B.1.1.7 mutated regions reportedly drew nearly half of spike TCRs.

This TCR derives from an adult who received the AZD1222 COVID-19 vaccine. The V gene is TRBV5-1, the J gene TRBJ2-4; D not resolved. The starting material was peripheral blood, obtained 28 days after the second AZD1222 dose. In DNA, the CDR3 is TGCGCCAGCAGCCTTCCGGCGGCAGACCTAAACTTCAAAAACATTCAGTACTTC. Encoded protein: CASSLPAADLNFKNIQYF.